This paragraph covers one T cell receptor (beta chain) sequence. This entry is derived from a study of blood T cell repertoires in COVID-19. On the study more broadly: Acute and convalescent COVID-19 specimens originated in the United States, Italy and Spain. The analysed material was cDNA or gDNA that came from T cells, B-cell-depleted T cells, or PBMCs.

Profiled with immunoSEQ multiplex PCR; TCRdb holds only in-frame clones, not every one. The sample carries about 230,000 clones, around 83% recorded once. The sequenced sample consisted of peripheral blood. This TCR came from a middle-aged man who had recovered from COVID-19.

The DNA of the CDR3 is TGTGCCAGCAGCCAAGGGGGTAGCGGGAGGGGCAATGAGCAGTTCTTC. Translation: CASSQGGSGRGNEQFF. The V gene is TRBV14, the J gene TRBJ2-1, with 11 bases that match TRBD2. This CDR3 spans 16 amino acids. Germline V lookup: CDR1 SGHDN, CDR2 FVKESK. J lost 6 bases, V lost 1 base, and 5 bases had no gene match.